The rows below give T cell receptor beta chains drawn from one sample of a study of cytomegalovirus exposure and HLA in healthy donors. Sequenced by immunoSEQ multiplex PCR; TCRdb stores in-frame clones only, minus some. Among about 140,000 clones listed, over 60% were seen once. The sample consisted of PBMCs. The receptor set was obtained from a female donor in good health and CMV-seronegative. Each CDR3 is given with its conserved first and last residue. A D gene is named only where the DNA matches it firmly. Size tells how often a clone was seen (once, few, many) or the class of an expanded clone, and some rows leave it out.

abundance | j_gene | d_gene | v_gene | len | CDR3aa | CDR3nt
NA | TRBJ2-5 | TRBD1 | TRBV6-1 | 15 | CASSEGGRGPETQYF | TGTGCCAGCAGTGAAGGGGGAAGGGGGCCAGAGACCCAGTACTTC
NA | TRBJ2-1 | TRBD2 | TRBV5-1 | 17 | CASSLAGGTSSYNEQFF | TGCGCCAGCAGCTTGGCCGGGGGGACGAGCTCCTACAATGAGCAGTTCTTC
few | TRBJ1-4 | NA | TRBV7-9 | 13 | CASSLPAGEKLFF | TGTGCCAGCAGCTTACCCGCGGGCGAAAAACTGTTTTTT
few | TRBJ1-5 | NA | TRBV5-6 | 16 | CASSGAGAPSNQPQHF | TGTGCCAGCAGCGGAGCGGGGGCCCCTAGCAATCAGCCCCAGCATTTT
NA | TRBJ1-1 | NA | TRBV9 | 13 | CASSSRQNTEAFF | TGTGCCAGCAGCTCCCGACAGAACACTGAAGCTTTCTTT
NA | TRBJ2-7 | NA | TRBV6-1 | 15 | CASGRQASGIYEQYF | TGTGCCAGCGGCCGACAGGCCTCGGGAATCTACGAGCAGTACTTC
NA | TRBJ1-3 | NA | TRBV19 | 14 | CASSIEGRRNTIYF | TGTGCCAGTAGTATAGAAGGCAGGAGAAACACCATATATTTT
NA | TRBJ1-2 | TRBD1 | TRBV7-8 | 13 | CASSPDRVQGYTF | TGTGCCAGCAGCCCAGACAGGGTACAGGGCTACACCTTC
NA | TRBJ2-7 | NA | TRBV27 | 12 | CASSRTSYEQYF | TGTGCCAGCTCCCGGACTTCCTACGAGCAGTACTTC
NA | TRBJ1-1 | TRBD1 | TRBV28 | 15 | CASSFPGQPNTEAFF | TGTGCCAGCAGTTTCCCGGGACAGCCCAACACTGAAGCTTTCTTT
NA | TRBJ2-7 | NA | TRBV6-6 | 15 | CASSYKATDGGEQYF | TGTGCCAGCAGTTACAAAGCCACCGACGGAGGCGAGCAGTACTTC
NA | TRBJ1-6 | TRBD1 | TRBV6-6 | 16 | CASSSYGQGVSSPLHF | TGTGCCAGCAGTTCCTATGGACAGGGGGTGAGTTCACCCCTCCACTTT
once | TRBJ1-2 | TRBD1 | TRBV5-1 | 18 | CASSLGNRQGAITNGYTF | TGCGCCAGCAGCTTGGGGAACCGACAGGGGGCGATCACTAATGGCTACACCTTC
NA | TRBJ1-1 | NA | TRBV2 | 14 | CASSEQGGRTEAFF | TGTGCCAGCAGTGAACAGGGAGGTAGGACTGAAGCTTTCTTT
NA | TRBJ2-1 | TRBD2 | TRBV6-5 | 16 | CASSYTDHRGVDEQFF | TGTGCCAGCAGTTACACGGACCACCGGGGGGTTGATGAGCAGTTCTTC
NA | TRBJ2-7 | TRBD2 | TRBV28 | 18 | CASITSGASGRGAYEQYF | TGTGCCAGCATCACTTCAGGGGCTAGCGGGAGGGGGGCCTACGAGCAGTACTTC
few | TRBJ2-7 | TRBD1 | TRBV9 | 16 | CASSPARGTGSYEQYF | TGTGCCAGCAGCCCCGCGCGCGGGACAGGCTCCTACGAGCAGTACTTC
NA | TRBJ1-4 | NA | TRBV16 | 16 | CASSHPAGPGNWSLFF | TGTGCCAGCAGCCATCCAGCGGGCCCAGGGAACTGGTCTCTGTTTTTT
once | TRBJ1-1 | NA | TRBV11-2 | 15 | CASSNGPGGNTEAFF | TGTGCCAGCAGCAACGGCCCCGGCGGGAACACTGAAGCTTTCTTT
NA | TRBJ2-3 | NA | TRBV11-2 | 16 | CASSPSRGSNTDTQYF | TGTGCCAGCAGTCCAAGTCGGGGGAGTAACACAGATACGCAGTATTTT
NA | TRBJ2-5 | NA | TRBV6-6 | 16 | CASSYSMAWSRGTQYF | TGTGCCAGCAGTTACTCGATGGCATGGAGCCGGGGGACCCAGTACTTC
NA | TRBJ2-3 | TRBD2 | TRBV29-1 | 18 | CSVVRGDSSGKSTDTQYF | TGCAGCGTTGTACGGGGGGACTCTAGCGGGAAGAGCACAGATACGCAGTATTTT
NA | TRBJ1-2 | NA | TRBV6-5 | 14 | CASSYDVNGNGYTF | TGTGCCAGCAGTTACGACGTAAACGGGAACGGCTACACCTTC
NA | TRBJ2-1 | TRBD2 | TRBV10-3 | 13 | CAIRGTSGNEQFF | TGTGCCATCAGGGGGACTAGCGGCAATGAGCAGTTCTTC
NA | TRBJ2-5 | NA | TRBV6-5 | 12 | CASSYNKETQYF | TGTGCCAGCAGTTACAATAAAGAGACCCAGTACTTC
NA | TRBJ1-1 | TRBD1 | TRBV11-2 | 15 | CASSKGRTGKAEAFF | TGTGCCAGCAGCAAAGGAAGGACAGGGAAAGCTGAAGCTTTCTTT
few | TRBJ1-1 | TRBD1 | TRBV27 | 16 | CASSLLRDRGGTEAFF | TGTGCCAGCAGTTTATTACGGGACAGGGGGGGAACTGAAGCTTTCTTT
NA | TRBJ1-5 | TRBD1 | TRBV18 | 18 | CASSPRTYGQESNQPQHF | TGTGCCAGCTCACCGCGAACTTACGGACAGGAAAGCAATCAGCCCCAGCATTTT
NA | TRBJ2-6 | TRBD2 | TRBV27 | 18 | CASSLVWREGPGANVLTF | TGTGCCAGCAGTTTGGTGTGGCGGGAGGGCCCTGGGGCCAACGTCCTGACTTTC
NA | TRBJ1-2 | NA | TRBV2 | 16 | CASSPLAAQGLDGYTF | TGTGCCAGCAGTCCCCTCGCTGCTCAGGGTTTGGATGGCTACACCTTC
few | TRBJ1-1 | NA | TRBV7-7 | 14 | CASSPTGLNTEAFF | TGTGCCAGCAGCCCCACAGGGCTGAACACTGAAGCTTTCTTT
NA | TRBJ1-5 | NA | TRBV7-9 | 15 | CASSLALGSNQPQHF | TGTGCCAGCAGCTTAGCCCTGGGCTCCAATCAGCCCCAGCATTTT
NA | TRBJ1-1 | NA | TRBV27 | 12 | CASSPPGGEAFF | TGTGCCAGCAGTCCCCCGGGGGGTGAAGCTTTCTTT
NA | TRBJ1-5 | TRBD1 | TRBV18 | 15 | CASSPPGTGDQPQHF | TGTGCCAGCTCACCACCGGGGACAGGGGATCAGCCCCAGCATTTT
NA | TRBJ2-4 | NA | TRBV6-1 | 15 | CASSEDRGRINIQYF | TGTGCCAGCAGTGAAGACCGAGGCCGGATAAACATTCAGTACTTC
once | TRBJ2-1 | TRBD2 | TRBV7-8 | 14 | CASKSGSSYNEQFF | TGTGCCAGCAAGAGCGGGAGCTCCTACAATGAGCAGTTCTTC
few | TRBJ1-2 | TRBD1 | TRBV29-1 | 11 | CSVRDRDGYTF | TGCAGCGTTAGGGACAGGGATGGCTACACCTTC
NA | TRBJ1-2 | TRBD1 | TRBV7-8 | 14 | CASSLGQGAYGYTF | TGTGCCAGCAGCTTAGGACAGGGGGCCTATGGCTACACCTTC
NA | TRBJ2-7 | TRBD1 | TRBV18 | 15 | CASSRGTGGPYEQYF | TGTGCCAGCTCACGGGGGACAGGGGGACCCTACGAGCAGTACTTC
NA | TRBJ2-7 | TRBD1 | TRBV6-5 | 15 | CASQTPGTGQGEQYF | TGTGCCAGCCAAACCCCCGGGACAGGGCAAGGCGAGCAGTACTTC
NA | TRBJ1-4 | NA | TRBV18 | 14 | CASSPGAGDEKLFF | TGTGCCAGCTCACCAGGGGCAGGGGATGAAAAACTGTTTTTT
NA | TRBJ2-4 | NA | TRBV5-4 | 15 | CASSSDTGALDIQYF | TGTGCCAGCAGCTCAGACACAGGAGCGCTTGACATTCAGTACTTC
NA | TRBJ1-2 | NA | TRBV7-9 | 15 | CSSSLLLGRNYGYTF | TGTTCCAGCAGCTTACTTCTGGGCAGGAACTATGGCTACACCTTC
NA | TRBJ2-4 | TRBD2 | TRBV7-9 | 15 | CASSLGEGGKNIQYF | TGTGCCAGCAGCTTAGGGGAGGGAGGCAAAAACATTCAGTACTTC
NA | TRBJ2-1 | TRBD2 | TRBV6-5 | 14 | CASNVAGGVNEQFF | TGTGCCAGCAACGTAGCGGGGGGCGTTAATGAGCAGTTCTTC
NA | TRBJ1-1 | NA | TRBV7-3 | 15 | CASSPTGIGNTEAFF | TGTGCCAGCAGCCCTACAGGTATCGGGAACACTGAAGCTTTCTTT
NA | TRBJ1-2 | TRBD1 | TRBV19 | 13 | CASSIQGAWGYTF | TGTGCCAGTAGTATACAGGGGGCCTGGGGCTACACCTTC
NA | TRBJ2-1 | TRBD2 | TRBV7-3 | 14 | CASSKTRTSDEQFF | TGTGCCAGCAGCAAAACGCGGACTAGCGATGAGCAGTTCTTC
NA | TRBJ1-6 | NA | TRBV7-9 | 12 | CSSSSDRSPLHF | TGTTCCAGCAGTTCAGACAGATCCCCCCTCCACTTT
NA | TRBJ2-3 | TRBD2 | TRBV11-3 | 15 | CASSSNSGSPDTQYF | TGTGCCAGCAGCTCCAATAGCGGGAGCCCCGATACGCAGTATTTT
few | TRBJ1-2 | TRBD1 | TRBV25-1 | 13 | CASRTPTGDGYTF | TGTGCCAGCAGGACCCCCACAGGGGACGGCTACACCTTC
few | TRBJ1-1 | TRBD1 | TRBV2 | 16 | CASSETPGQDSRGAFF | TGTGCCAGCAGTGAAACTCCGGGACAGGATTCGAGGGGAGCTTTCTTT
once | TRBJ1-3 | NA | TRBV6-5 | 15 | CASRGTGNSGNTIYF | TGTGCCAGCAGGGGAACAGGGAACTCTGGAAACACCATATATTTT
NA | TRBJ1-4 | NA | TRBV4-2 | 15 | CASSQDSRGREKLFF | TGTGCCAGCAGCCAAGATTCCCGGGGTAGGGAAAAACTGTTTTTT
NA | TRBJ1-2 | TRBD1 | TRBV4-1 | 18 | CASSQDRGGTGGLGGYTF | TGCGCCAGCAGCCAAGATCGGGGAGGGACAGGGGGATTGGGTGGCTACACCTTC
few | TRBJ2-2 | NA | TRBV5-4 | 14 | CASSQPGNTGELFF | TGTGCCAGCAGCCAACCCGGGAACACCGGGGAGCTGTTTTTT
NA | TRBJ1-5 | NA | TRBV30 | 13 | CAWSVYGAQPQHF | TGTGCCTGGAGTGTATATGGGGCTCAGCCCCAGCATTTT
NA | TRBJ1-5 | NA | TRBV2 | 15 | CASSEWREKHQPQHF | TGTGCCAGCAGTGAATGGAGGGAGAAGCATCAGCCCCAGCATTTT
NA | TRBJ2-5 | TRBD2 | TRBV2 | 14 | CASGTSGGRGTQYF | TGTGCCAGCGGGACCAGCGGGGGTCGGGGGACCCAGTACTTC